Described below is a single T cell receptor (beta chain) sequence and its context. The antigen it recognizes is unknown. The sample holds no much larger clone one base away, and base qualities are not on file. The CDR3 regions of human TCRbeta chains were analyzed by immunosequencing. Regarding the original processing steps: TCRs in the repertoires were compared against a reference library of SARS-CoV-2-specific TCRs that had been generated with the MIRA antigen-specificity platform. Breadth was defined as the fraction of unique TCRs that were SARS-CoV-2-associated. Depth was defined as the fraction of total T cells that were SARS-CoV-2-associated. Using the MIRA data, each spike-specific TCR was mapped to the spike region that the TCR reacts to and placed in a CD4 or CD8 class. Log10-transformed breadth and depth values were compared by one-way ANOVA with Sidak's multiple comparisons tests. Held by TCRdb, this immuneACCESS table contains in-frame sequences only and omits some clones. Under half of the omission traces to an unresolved V gene where checked; the cause of the rest is unknown. V, J and clone size reflect that table, while D and trimming were determined from the DNA. The sample contains about 150,000 clones, roughly 92% of them found a single time. The top ten clonotypes cover around 1.2% of the sample.

The CDR3 has 16 amino acids, counting the end cysteine and phenylalanine. The sequence is cut down to CDR3 DNA, 48 bases in frame from base 1. CDR1 is given as KGHDR and CDR2 as SFDVKD, both from the germline V gene. Trimming takes 3 bases from V and 10 bases from J, and the germline ends sit 21 bases apart. This sample is drawn from a study of T cell responses to AZD1222 COVID-19 vaccine (dated by TCRdb to about 2021). Some background on the complete study: A total of approximately 240 trial participants underwent TCR sequencing, of whom about 210 had received two doses of AZD1222 and some 25 had received two doses of the MenACWY control vaccine. Trial participants were enrolled by age into 18-55, 56-69 and 70-plus year subgroups, with roughly 150, 30 and 60 TCR-sequenced participants respectively.

The time point label corresponds to: about 28 days (+/-7) after the second vaccine dose. Because spike-specific TCR depth and breadth did not differ between the two schedules, AZD1222 recipients who got a second dose at roughly 4 weeks were pooled with those who got a second dose at roughly 12 weeks. Samples from vaccinated people were obtained from the UK trials COV001 and COV002, which included a single-blind randomized controlled phase 2/3 trial of AZD1222 (ChAdOx1 nCoV-19) in healthy adults. Trial participant PBMC samples were collected at day 0 and day 28 after the second dose for TCRbeta chain sequencing. General findings and caveats noted by the study authors: The vaccine-associated CD4 TCRs covered the entire spike protein, and the dominant responses fell in regions 160-218 and 743-854. The 56-69-year group was small, and its depth increase did not reach significance, likely because of low power. Participants were mostly white British and included more females than males, and it was suggested by the authors that clonal diversity may have been underestimated. After two AZD1222 doses, spike-specific TCR breadth and depth were significantly higher than at day 0 and than in MenACWY recipients. Epitopes outside the regions mutated in the B.1.351 and B.1.1.7 variants were reportedly recognized by nearly half of the unique spike-specific TCRs. No day 14 peak-response samples were available, so repertoires were characterized only after the peak T cell response. Conclusions about previously exposed vaccinees are limited, since just six or seven AZD1222 recipients were seropositive for SARS-CoV-2 at baseline.

The sample in question was peripheral blood, obtained 28 days after the second AZD1222 dose. This chain is built from TRBV24-1 and TRBJ2-1; tentative D gene TRBD1, with 7 bases matching. The TCR comes from an adult who received the AZD1222 COVID-19 vaccine. The CDR3 sequence is CATSDRRDSRSREQFF. The sequenced DNA: TGTGCCACCAGTGATAGGCGGGACAGCCGAAGCAGGGAGCAGTTCTTC.